This T cell receptor (beta chain) was captured by sequencing in a study of T cell changes during pregnancy in multiple sclerosis. Libraries were prepared by immunoSEQ multiplex PCR; TCRdb keeps only in-frame clonotypes and omits some of them. The sample includes about 120,000 clones, approximately 94% seen only once; the top ten take approximately 6.3%. V lost 0 bases and J lost 6, with 13 bases in between. The germline gives CDR1 SGDLS, CDR2 YYNGEE. The CDR3 length is 15 residues. The TCR sequence derives from a female donor with multiple sclerosis, enrolled in a pregnancy study. The genes are TRBV9 and TRBJ2-1; a weak D match, TRBD1 (7 bases). The source was peripheral blood, collected before pregnancy. The DNA of the CDR3 is TGTGCCAGCAGCGTAGAGCCAGGGGGGCCCAATGAGCAGTTCTTC. It specifies CASSVEPGGPNEQFF.